Presented here are 3 T cell receptor beta chains from one specimen sequenced in a study of cytomegalovirus exposure and HLA in healthy donors. PCR primers comprised 60 Vbeta and 13 Jbeta primers. Assay used: immunoSEQ multiplex PCR; TCRdb lists only in-frame clones, some missing. There are fewer than 250,000 clones in the sample; more than 75% occur only once, and around 6% lies in the top ten. Source material: PBMCs. The receptor source for this set is a middle-aged man in good health and CMV-seropositive.

V gene TRBV7-9 combines with J gene TRBJ1-5, with 7 bases that match TRBD1. Germline CDR1 is SEHNR and CDR2 is FQNEAQ (reference sequence). This CDR3 region has 12 residues. The junction had 2 bases not matched to a gene; V was cut back by 5 bases and J by 7 bases. The CDR3 nucleotides are TGTGCCAGCAGCCCAGGGGGACAGCCCCAGCATTTT. It specifies CASSPGGQPQHF.

The V gene is TRBV6-1, the J gene TRBJ2-5; 9 positions agree with TRBD2. Germline V gene lookup returns CDR1 MNHNS and CDR2 SASEGT. V gave up 5 bases and J gave up 5 bases; unmatched junction bases: 0. The CDR3 length is 12 residues. The CDR3 here is CASSLAGETQYF. The CDR3 DNA is TGTGCCAGCAGTCTAGCGGGGGAGACCCAGTACTTC.

Only a few counts were recorded for this clone. This chain joins TRBV4-1 and TRBJ1-4; TRBD1 matches 9 bases. CDR1 MGHRA and CDR2 YSYEKL come from the germline V gene. The CDR3 spans 14 residues. The V and J ends lost 4 bases and 5 bases, in that order; junction bases with no gene match: 2. CDR3 sequence (DNA): TGCGCCAGCAGCCCCGGGACAGGGAATGAAAAACTGTTTTTT. Protein: CASSPGTGNEKLFF.